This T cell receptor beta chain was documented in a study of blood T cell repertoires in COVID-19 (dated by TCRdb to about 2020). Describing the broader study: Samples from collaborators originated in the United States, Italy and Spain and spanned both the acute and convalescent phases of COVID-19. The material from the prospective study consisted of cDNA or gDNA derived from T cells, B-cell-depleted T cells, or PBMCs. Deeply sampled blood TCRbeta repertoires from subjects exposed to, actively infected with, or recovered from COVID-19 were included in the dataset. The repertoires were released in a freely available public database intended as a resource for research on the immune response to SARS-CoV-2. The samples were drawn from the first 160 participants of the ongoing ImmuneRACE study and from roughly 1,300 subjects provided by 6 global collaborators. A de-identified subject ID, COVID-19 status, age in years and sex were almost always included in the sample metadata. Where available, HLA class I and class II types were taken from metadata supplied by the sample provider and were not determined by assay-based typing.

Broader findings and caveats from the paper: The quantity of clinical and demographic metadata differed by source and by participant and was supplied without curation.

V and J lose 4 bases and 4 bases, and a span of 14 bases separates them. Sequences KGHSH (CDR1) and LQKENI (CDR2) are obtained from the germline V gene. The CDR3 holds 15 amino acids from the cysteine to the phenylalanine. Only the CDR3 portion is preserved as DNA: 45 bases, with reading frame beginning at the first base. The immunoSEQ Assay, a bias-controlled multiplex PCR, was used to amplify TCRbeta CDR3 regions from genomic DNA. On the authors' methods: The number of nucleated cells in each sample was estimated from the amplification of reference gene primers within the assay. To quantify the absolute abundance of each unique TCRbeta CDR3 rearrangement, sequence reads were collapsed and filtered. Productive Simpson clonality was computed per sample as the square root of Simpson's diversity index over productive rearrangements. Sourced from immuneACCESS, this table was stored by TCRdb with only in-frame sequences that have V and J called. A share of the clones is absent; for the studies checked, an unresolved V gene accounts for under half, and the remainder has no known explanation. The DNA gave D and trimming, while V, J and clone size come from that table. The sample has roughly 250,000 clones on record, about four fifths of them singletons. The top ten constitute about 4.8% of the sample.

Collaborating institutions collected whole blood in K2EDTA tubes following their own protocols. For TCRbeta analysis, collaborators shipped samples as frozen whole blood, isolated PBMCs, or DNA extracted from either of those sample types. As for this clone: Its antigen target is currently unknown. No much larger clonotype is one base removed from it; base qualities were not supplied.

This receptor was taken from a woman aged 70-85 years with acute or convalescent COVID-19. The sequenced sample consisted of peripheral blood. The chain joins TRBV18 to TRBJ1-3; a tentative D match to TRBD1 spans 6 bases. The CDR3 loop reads CASSLGQFLGNTIYF. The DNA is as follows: TGTGCCAGCTCACTAGGACAGTTCCTCGGAAACACCATATATTTT.